The 27 T cell receptor beta chains below come from one sample, sequenced in a study of blood T cell repertoires in COVID-19. TCRdb's copy holds only in-frame clones and misses some; the assay was immunoSEQ multiplex PCR. The table shows 450,000 or so clones, with around 90% occurring only once. The sample comprised peripheral blood. The source is a man younger than 30 with COVID-19, enrolled during active disease.

This chain joins TRBV25-1 and TRBJ1-6; D remains unclear. CDR3 length equals 14 residues. Germline-derived CDR1 and CDR2 are MGHDK and SYGVNS. V dropped 1 base and J dropped 6 bases, with 7 bases sitting between them. Written as DNA, the CDR3 is TGTGCCAGCAGTGAATTAGAGATTAATTCACCCCTCCACTTT. Residues: CASSELEINSPLHF.

This clone was observed a handful of times. This sequence joins TRBV4-1 and TRBJ2-7; D is possibly TRBD1 (7 bases). CDR3 length: 15 amino acids. Germline-derived CDR1 and CDR2 are MGHRA and YSYEKL. V was pared by 4 bases and J by 6 bases, with 19 bases between. The CDR3 coding sequence is TGCGCCAGCAGCCCCCACCCCGGGCAGGGGGGCGAGCAGTACTTC. The encoded protein is CASSPHPGQGGEQYF.

The rearrangement uses TRBV7-2 and TRBJ1-2; D gene uncertain. The germline CDR1 and CDR2 sequences are SGHTA and FQGNSA. The CDR3 spans 13 residues. V was cut by 3 bases and J by 2 bases, with 7 bases left in between. In nucleotides, the CDR3 is TGTGCCAGCAGCTTCAGAACCAACTATGGCTACACCTTC. Encoded protein: CASSFRTNYGYTF.

The chain couples TRBV12-5 to TRBJ1-5; D is unclear. The CDR3 is made up of 14 amino acids. The germline CDR1 and CDR2 sequences are LGHNT and FRNRAP. Trimming left V 7 bases short and J 7 bases short, with 17 bases between. CDR3 nucleotide sequence: TGTGCTAGTGCCCCTGGGGAGGGCTGGCAGCCCCAGCATTTT. It yields the protein CASAPGEGWQPQHF.

There are many counts of this clone. The genes are TRBV28 and TRBJ1-3; perhaps TRBD1 as D (5 bases). This CDR3 is 14 amino acids long. Trimming shortened V by 4 bases and J by 0 bases, and 7 bases separated the two germline ends. The germline V gene has CDR1 MDHEN and CDR2 SYDVKM. The chain's CDR3 is CASSSGNSGNTIYF. In DNA, the CDR3 is TGTGCCAGCAGTTCAGGGAACTCTGGAAACACCATATATTTT.

The chain joins TRBV27 to TRBJ2-7; possible D gene TRBD2, 6 bases. Germline V gene lookup returns CDR1 MNHEY and CDR2 SMNVEV (reference sequence). This CDR3 has 13 residues. V lost 5 bases and J lost 4, with 12 bases in between. This CDR3 is CASSRGWEYEQYF. The CDR3 DNA reads as TGTGCCAGCAGTCGGGGGTGGGAGTACGAGCAGTACTTC.

The rearrangement uses TRBV6-5 and TRBJ2-3; perhaps TRBD2 as D (5 bases). Germline CDR1 and CDR2: MNHEY and SVGAGI. This CDR3 spans 13 amino acids. Trimming took off 6 bases at V and 6 bases at J, with 13 bases between the two ends. CDR3 protein: CASSRTAEDTQYF. The DNA of the CDR3 is TGTGCCAGCAGCCGGACTGCGGAGGATACGCAGTATTTT.

The chain uses TRBV5-1 and TRBJ2-1; 7 bases map to TRBD1. The ends lost 8 bases at V and 7 bases at J; junction bases unmatched: 9. This CDR3 region has 13 residues. Per germline, CDR1 SGHRS and CDR2 YFSETQ. CDR3 residues: CASRDSLRNEQFF. For the CDR3, the DNA is TGCGCCAGTAGGGACAGCCTTAGGAATGAGCAGTTCTTC.

The chain employs TRBV19 and TRBJ1-6; D is undetermined. Germline values: CDR1 LNHDA, CDR2 SQIVND (reference sequence). V was clipped by 11 bases and J by 6 bases, with 5 bases between them. The CDR3 sequence is 10 residues long. CDR3 DNA: TGTGCCTCCGGTAATTCACCCCTCCACTTT. Protein: CASGNSPLHF.

This sequence joins TRBV6-6 and TRBJ1-2; 7 bases align to TRBD1. Germline V gene data show CDR1 as MNHNY and CDR2 as SVGAGI (reference sequence). The J segment lost 6 bases and the V segment lost 5 bases, leaving 12 bases of the junction unmatched. The CDR3 length is 15 residues. The CDR3: CASSTTGTSGHGYTF. CDR3 sequence (DNA): TGTGCCAGCAGTACGACAGGGACCTCTGGCCATGGCTACACCTTC.

This chain connects TRBV19 to TRBJ2-2; 11 positions match TRBD1. This CDR3 contains 16 residues. Germline CDR1 reads LNHDA; CDR2 reads SQIVND (reference sequence). J gave up 4 bases and V 6 bases, and 7 bases lay outside the gene matches. In DNA form, the CDR3 reads TGTGCCAGTAGGGTGGACAGGGGGCTTGTCACCGGGGAGCTGTTTTTT. This translates into CASRVDRGLVTGELFF.

V is TRBV27 and J is TRBJ2-4, with D unclear. The CDR3 is 13 amino acids. The V gene lost 6 bases and the J gene lost 2 bases, with 8 bases spanning the gap. Per the germline V gene, CDR1 is MNHEY and CDR2 is SMNVEV (reference sequence). The CDR3 DNA reads as TGTGCCAGCAGCTTAAGCTCCAAAAACATTCAGTACTTC. Amino acid sequence: CASSLSSKNIQYF.

This clone has only one observation. The V and J genes are TRBV6-9 and TRBJ2-5; the match to TRBD2 covers 9 bases. The J segment lost 5 bases and the V segment lost 0 bases, leaving 4 bases of the junction unmatched. Germline V gene sequence: CDR1 MNHGY, CDR2 SVAAGI. The CDR3 loop spans 15 amino acids. CDR3 sequence (DNA): TGTGCCAGCAGTTATTCTAGCGGGAGCTGGGAGACCCAGTACTTC. It encodes CASSYSSGSWETQYF.

The chain has TRBV7-8 and TRBJ1-5; D is uncertain. Germline V gene lookup returns CDR1 SGHVS and CDR2 FQNEAQ. This CDR3 is 14 amino acids long. Trimming took off 5 bases at V and 2 bases at J, with 10 bases between the two ends. CDR3 nucleotides: TGTGCCAGCAGCCCGGGTGGAGGCAATCAGCCCCAGCATTTT. Its protein is CASSPGGGNQPQHF.

This clone was counted once. The rearrangement uses TRBV18 and TRBJ2-3, with D possibly TRBD2 on 6 matching bases. The V end was cut by 3 bases, the J end by 0 bases, with 13 bases between. This CDR3 contains 16 residues. Germline CDR1 is KGHSH and CDR2 is LQKENI. The CDR3 DNA is TGTGCCAGCTCACCTCTTACTAGCAAAAGCACAGATACGCAGTATTTT. Translation: CASSPLTSKSTDTQYF.

The chain joins TRBV7-9 to TRBJ1-6; 9 bases align to TRBD1. CDR3 length: 14 amino acids. The trim removed 4 bases at V and 9 bases at J, leaving 4 bases unmatched. CDR1 is SEHNR, CDR2 FQNEAQ, per germline (reference sequence). This CDR3 reads CASSSGQGPSPLHF. The CDR3 DNA reads as TGTGCCAGCAGCTCCGGACAGGGGCCTTCACCCCTCCACTTT.

V usage is TRBV7-8 and J usage is TRBJ1-6; D is unresolved. Germline V gene data show CDR1 as SGHVS and CDR2 as FQNEAQ. V lost 3 bases to trimming and J lost 9 bases, with 12 bases between them. The CDR3 runs to 14 residues. In DNA, the CDR3 is TGTGCCAGCAGCTTTAGACATGGAGGTTCACCCCTCCACTTT. It yields the protein CASSFRHGGSPLHF.

The chain combines TRBV3-1 (or the pseudogene TRBV3-2) with TRBJ2-5; 10 bases map to TRBD2. Germline CDR1 reads LGHDT; CDR2 reads YNNKEL (reference sequence). J gave up 3 bases and V 2 bases, and 6 bases lay outside the gene matches. The CDR3 is made up of 16 amino acids. CDR3 protein: CASSQYNGLAEETQYF. The CDR3, as DNA: TGTGCCAGCAGCCAATACAATGGACTAGCGGAAGAGACCCAGTACTTC.

The count of this clone is one. This chain links TRBV7-8 with TRBJ2-1; 12 nucleotides line up with TRBD2. J gave up 6 bases and V 5 bases, and 5 bases lay outside the gene matches. Germline loops: CDR1 SGHVS, CDR2 FQNEAQ. The CDR3 spans 15 residues. This CDR3 is CASSILAGGLNEQFF. As DNA, the CDR3 is TGTGCCAGCAGCATTCTAGCGGGAGGGCTCAATGAGCAGTTCTTC.

The chain has TRBV9 and TRBJ2-7; 10 bases fit TRBD2. The CDR3 loop spans 17 amino acids. Losses at the gene ends were 0 bases for V and 0 bases for J; bases not matched to a gene: 6. In germline, CDR1 is SGDLS, CDR2 YYNGEE. The CDR3 protein is CASSVGMASGSSYEQYF. The CDR3 nucleotides are TGTGCCAGCAGCGTAGGAATGGCTAGCGGGAGCTCCTACGAGCAGTACTTC.

This clone has more than one count but fewer than ten. This chain connects TRBV5-1 to TRBJ2-3, with D uncertain. In germline, CDR1 is SGHRS, CDR2 YFSETQ. V lost 0 bases and J lost 2, with 7 bases in between. CDR3 length: 14 amino acids. CDR3 DNA sequence: TGCGCCAGCAGCTTGGAACAGAACACAGATACGCAGTATTTT. It codes for CASSLEQNTDTQYF.

The gene calls are TRBV2 and TRBJ1-2; a possible D gene is TRBD1 (6 bases). The CDR3 runs 15 residues. V lost 4 bases and J lost 2, with 14 bases in between. The germline CDR1 and CDR2 sequences are SNHLY and FYNNEI. The CDR3 reads CASSVLGRGNYGYTF. The CDR3 DNA follows: TGTGCCAGCAGTGTGTTAGGCAGGGGAAACTATGGCTACACCTTC.

The CDR3 nucleotides read TGCGCCAGCAGTCACCCCGGGACAGGAGGCTCTGGGGCCAACGTCCTGACTTTC. The encoded protein is CASSHPGTGGSGANVLTF. This sequence joins TRBV23-1 and TRBJ2-6; TRBD1 agrees at 8 bases. Being an ORF, TRBV23-1 has a function that is uncertain. The CDR3 runs to 18 residues. Unmatched junction bases numbered 7, after V lost 3 bases and J lost 0 bases.

The J gene is TRBJ2-3, the V gene TRBV13; TRBD2 matches 7 bases. The CDR3 spans 12 residues. The J segment lost 3 bases and the V segment lost 8 bases, leaving 2 bases of the junction unmatched. Germline V gene sequence: CDR1 PRHDT, CDR2 FYEKMQ (reference sequence). The CDR3 region has the DNA TGTGCCAGCTCTAGCGGAACAGATACGCAGTATTTT. Translated: CASSSGTDTQYF.

V and J are TRBV5-1 and TRBJ2-1, with 8 bases that match TRBD2. The CDR3 contains 16 residues. Losses at the gene ends were 0 bases for V and 2 bases for J; bases not matched to a gene: 4. Germline CDR1 reads SGHRS; CDR2 reads YFSETQ. The CDR3 loop reads CASSLAPGLAYNEQFF. In nucleotides, the CDR3 is TGCGCCAGCAGCTTGGCCCCGGGACTAGCCTACAATGAGCAGTTCTTC. Full variable domain (rest looked up from reference TRBV5-1 and TRBJ2-1): KAGVTQTPRYLIKTRGQQVTLSCSPISGHRSVSWYQQTPGQGLQFLFEYFSETQRNKGNFPGRFSGRQFSNSRSEMNVSTLELGDSALYLCASSLAPGLAYNEQFFGPGTRLTVL.

The genes are TRBV10-2 and TRBJ2-3; 8 bases fit TRBD2. V trimming: 6 bases; J trimming: 4 bases; junction bases outside the gene matches: 9. Germline lookup yields CDR1 WSHSY and CDR2 SAAADI. The length of the CDR3 is 15 residues. The CDR3: CASSHIAGLADTQYF. The CDR3 DNA follows: TGCGCCAGCAGCCATATAGCGGGATTGGCAGATACGCAGTATTTT.

This chain uses TRBV4-1 with TRBJ2-7; 10 bases map to TRBD1. CDR3 length equals 15 residues. J lost 3 bases, V lost 1 base, and 3 bases had no gene match. The V gene's germline CDR1 is MGHRA and CDR2 YSYEKL. The CDR3 sequence is CASSQGQGAGYEQYF. The CDR3, as DNA: TGCGCCAGCAGCCAAGGACAGGGGGCAGGCTACGAGCAGTACTTC.